This T cell receptor (beta chain) was found in a study of T cells after yellow fever vaccination. Study-level background: Those fractions that held only low numbers of cells were prepared using the SMART-Seq v4 Ultra Low Input RNA kit. Study-level findings and limits: The secondary T-cell response peaked on day 5, not day 15, but was weaker. The booster response re-showed most primary clones: over 95% CD4, around 87% CD8.

CDR3 length: 15 residues. Germline CDR1 SGHAT, CDR2 FQNNGV. The V end lost 1 base, the J end lost 1 base, and 10 bases lay between the germline ends. TCRdb re-derived calls from the 5' RACE reads in MiXCR, one entry per CDR3 protein. The sample records roughly 340,000 distinct CDR3 sequences, 8% to 10% being singletons. Comment on this clonotype: As yet, its antigen is unknown.

This specimen consisted of PBMCs, obtained on the day of the first yellow fever vaccination. This receptor was taken from a young man who received the YFV17D yellow fever vaccine. The chain uses TRBV11-2 and TRBJ2-5, with TRBD2 as a possible D gene (5 bases). The CDR3 protein is CASSLGQLAQETQYF. CDR3 DNA sequence: TGTGCCAGCAGCTTAGGTCAGCTAGCCCAAGAGACCCAGTACTTC.